This T cell receptor (beta chain) was observed in a study of blood T cell repertoires in COVID-19. Whole-study context: COVID-19 samples, acute and convalescent, were from the United States, Italy and Spain. Sources were T cells, B-cell-depleted T cells, or PBMCs; the material itself was cDNA or gDNA.

Clones were sequenced by immunoSEQ multiplex PCR, and TCRdb holds only the in-frame ones, with some missing. The sample lists some 120,000 clones; less than 90% were seen once. CDR3 length: 16 residues. In germline, CDR1 is LNHDA, CDR2 SQIVND (reference sequence). Trimming took 3 bases from V and 4 from J; bases not matched to a gene: 4. Input material: peripheral blood. The genes are TRBV19 and TRBJ2-4; TRBD2 aligns across 12 bases. The receptor's source is a woman between 25 and 40 years old who had recovered from COVID-19. CDR3 sequence reads: CASSILAGGTKNIQYF. CDR3 nucleotides: TGTGCCAGTAGTATCCTAGCGGGGGGGACAAAAAACATTCAGTACTTC.